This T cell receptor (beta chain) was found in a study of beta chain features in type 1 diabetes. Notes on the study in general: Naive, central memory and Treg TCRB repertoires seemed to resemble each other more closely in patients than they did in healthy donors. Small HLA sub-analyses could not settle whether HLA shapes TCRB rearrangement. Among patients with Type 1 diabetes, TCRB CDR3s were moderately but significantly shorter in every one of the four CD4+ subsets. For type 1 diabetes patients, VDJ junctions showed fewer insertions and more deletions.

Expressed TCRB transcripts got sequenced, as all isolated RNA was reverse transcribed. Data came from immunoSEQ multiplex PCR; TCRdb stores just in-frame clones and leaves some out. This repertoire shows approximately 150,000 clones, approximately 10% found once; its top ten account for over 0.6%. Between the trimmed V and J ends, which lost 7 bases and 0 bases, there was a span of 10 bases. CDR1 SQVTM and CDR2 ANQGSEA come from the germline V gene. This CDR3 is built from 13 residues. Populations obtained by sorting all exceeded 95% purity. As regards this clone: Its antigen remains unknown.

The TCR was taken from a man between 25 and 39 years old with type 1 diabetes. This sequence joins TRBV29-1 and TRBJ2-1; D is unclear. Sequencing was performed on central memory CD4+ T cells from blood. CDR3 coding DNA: TGCAGCGCTGATCCGGTCTCCTACAATGAGCAGTTCTTC. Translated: CSADPVSYNEQFF.